The 2 T cell receptor beta chains listed next were all sequenced from one sample in a study of response to subunit inactivated influenza vaccine. One entry per CDR3 protein, called by TCRdb with MiXCR from the RT-PCR reads. The sample has 650,000 to 850,000 distinct CDR3 sequences, about 14% seen once. Sequenced material: PBMCs from blood, taken roughly 2 weeks before vaccination. Receptor source: a man aged 45-60 years who received an inactivated influenza vaccine.

The chain is built from TRBV29-1 and TRBJ1-1, with TRBD1 identical over 9 bases. V was pared by 7 bases and J by 1 base, with 4 bases of the junction left unmatched. CDR1 and CDR2 from the germline V gene are SQVTM and ANQGSEA. The CDR3 runs to 13 residues. The CDR3 bases are TGCAGCGCAGGACAGGGGACGAACACTGAAGCTTTCTTT. Translating it yields CSAGQGTNTEAFF.

V usage is TRBV20-1 and J usage is TRBJ2-4; no reliable D call. The CDR3 extends over 15 amino acids. Germline V lookup: CDR1 DFQATT, CDR2 SNEGSKA (reference sequence). Deletions cut 6 bases from V and 0 bases from J, with 15 bases between. CDR3 sequence reads: CSAESGMEAKNIQYF. The CDR3 DNA follows: TGCAGTGCCGAGTCCGGAATGGAAGCCAAAAACATTCAGTACTTC.